The entry below gives a single T cell receptor (beta chain) sequence along with its context. Its antigen target is currently unknown. Taken from the germline V gene (reference sequence), the CDR1 and CDR2 loops are DFQATT and SNEGSKA. Counted from cysteine to phenylalanine, this CDR3 has 13 amino acids. There is no recorded DNA. Library construction relied on 5' RACE. Preparation of each TCR library used approximately 4,000 ng of total RNA. cDNA was synthesized with SMARTScribe reverse transcriptase in eight separate reactions per sample. Unique molecular identifiers containing a 6-nucleotide sample barcode were introduced through template switching during cDNA synthesis. Two nested PCRs of about 16 and 10 cycles amplified the TCRalpha and TCRbeta cDNA, and bead purification followed each PCR. Before amplification, the cDNA was both treated with uracil DNA-glycosylase and purified with the QIAquick PCR purification kit. The second PCR added Illumina TruSeq-compatible adapters along with sample-specific barcodes. Library quality and concentration were checked on TapeStation and Qubit, and libraries were pooled at approximately 5 ng each. Sequencing of pooled libraries was carried out on an Illumina HiSeq2500 single-index Rapid Run using 2 x 100 bp reads and custom sequencing primers. The published analysis was carried out like this. MiGEC version 1.2.6 was used for UMI-based consensus assembly to correct PCR and sequencing errors. MiXCR version 2.1.1 handled V(D)J alignment, clonotype assembly and CDR3 extraction. To normalise gene usage, clonotype sharing and MAIT/NKT TCR abundance, the analysis used the top 1000, 10 000 and 20 000 clonotypes per sample. Diversity was computed as the inverse Simpson index with the vegan R package after downsampling to 27 000 UMIs. Statistical testing used paired Mann-Whitney U tests on the discordant twin pairs and applied Benjamini-Hochberg correction for multiple testing. After the reads were reprocessed by TCRdb, one entry was made per CDR3 protein sequence, with no DNA. These V and J calls rely on TCRdb rather than the paper's analysis. The table held for this sample gives approximately 200,000 distinct CDR3 sequences. Less than 2% of the sample rests with the top ten.

These data belong to a study of monozygotic twins with inflammatory bowel disease (dated by TCRdb to between 2018 and 2021). For the study in its entirety: In total, approximately 28 monozygotic twin pairs made up the full study: 19 Danish pairs, all IBD-discordant, plus nine German pairs, of which four were IBD-concordant and five were IBD-discordant. Each individual had, on average, about 151 000 unique TCRalpha sequences and 181 000 unique TCRbeta sequences available for analysis. Disease-associated traits were sought mainly through comparisons between IBD patients and their genetically identical healthy co-twins within discordant pairs. Results the study describes overall, beyond this receptor: Distinction between different T cell subtypes could not be achieved in the analysis. Because patients received different immunosuppressive treatments, the repertoires may have picked up extra background noise and variability between individuals. The results gave no support for a single strong signal or clonotype linked to IBD. IBD patients shared fewer clonotypes with other individuals than healthy twins did, most markedly in patients showing signs of disease activity. IBD patients had lower TCRbeta repertoire diversity, measured by the inverse Simpson index, than their healthy co-twins. Concordant and discordant twins showed no difference in repertoire similarity, possibly because of limited statistical power.

From each donor, an approximately 2.3 ml peripheral blood sample was drawn into PAXgene tubes and stored at -80 degrees C. Without any T cell sorting, total RNA was extracted from whole blood using the PAXgene blood miRNA kit on an automated QIAcube. Peripheral blood from monozygotic twin pairs who were concordant or discordant for inflammatory bowel disease underwent deep TCRalpha and TCRbeta repertoire profiling using unique molecular barcoding. For every twin pair, smoking habits were documented, and each individual was categorised as a current, former or never smoker. The sequenced material came from blood. The sequence came from a human donor with ulcerative colitis or Crohn's disease, or a healthy co-twin of an affected twin (not recorded which). The rearranged chain carries TRBV20-1 and TRBJ1-2; TCRdb outputs TRBD1, but without DNA this stays unchecked. The CDR3 is CSVAQGANYGYTF.